This T cell receptor (beta chain) comes out of a study of T cell responses to AZD1222 COVID-19 vaccine. The table came from immunoSEQ multiplex PCR; TCRdb's copy has only in-frame clones and leaves some out. The sample has approximately 130,000 clones, approximately 90% seen once. The germline V gene has CDR1 MRHNA and CDR2 SNTAGT. The CDR3 loop spans 14 amino acids. The V and J ends lost 4 bases and 4 bases respectively, with 12 bases between them. The sample was peripheral blood, taken on day 0 of MenACWY control vaccination. The chain employs TRBV6-4 and TRBJ2-3; D is perhaps TRBD1 or TRBD2 (5 bases each). The receptor's source is an adult in good health. CDR3 DNA: TGTGCCAGCAGTGGGACCGGGACCTCAGATACGCAGTATTTT. As protein: CASSGTGTSDTQYF.